A single sample gave rise to the 21 T cell receptor beta chains below, sequenced in a study of cytomegalovirus exposure and HLA in healthy donors. Vbeta (60) and Jbeta (13) primers were used in the PCR. Only in-frame clones appear in the TCRdb table, and some are missing; sequencing was by immunoSEQ multiplex PCR. The repertoire holds more than 80,000 clones, with roughly 79% as singletons. The sequenced sample consisted of PBMCs. The receptors here all came from a female donor in good health and CMV-seropositive.

This clone was counted between two and nine times. The chain recombines TRBV6-5 with TRBJ1-2; D gene ambiguous. V was shortened by 5 bases and J by 8 bases, with 18 bases between the two germline ends. The CDR3 spans 14 residues. Germline V lookup: CDR1 MNHEY, CDR2 SVGAGI. For the CDR3, the DNA is TGTGCCAGCAGTCCGGGATACTTAAAGGGCGGCTACACCTTC. Translation: CASSPGYLKGGYTF.

In this sample, this clone turned up once. This chain links TRBV28 with TRBJ1-6; 7 nucleotides agree with TRBD1. CDR1 and CDR2 from the germline V gene are MDHEN and SYDVKM. V lost 4 bases, J lost 0 bases, and 3 bases stayed unmatched. This CDR3 is built from 16 residues. The CDR3 reads CASSSWTGSYNSPLHF. CDR3 DNA sequence: TGTGCCAGCAGTTCATGGACAGGCTCCTATAATTCACCCCTCCACTTT.

V and J are TRBV28 and TRBJ1-1; 8 positions match TRBD1. V trimming: 6 bases; J trimming: 11 bases; junction bases outside the gene matches: 14. Germline CDR1 reads MDHEN; CDR2 reads SYDVKM. CDR3 length equals 14 residues. The CDR3 nucleotides read TGTGCCAGCAGCCCAGGACAGGGCCACTTCGAGGCTTTCTTT. Translating it yields CASSPGQGHFEAFF.

This clone was found a few times. The rearrangement links TRBV11-3 to TRBJ1-1; the D is unclear. Per the germline V gene, CDR1 is SGHNT and CDR2 is YENEEA. The CDR3 covers 12 residues. The V end lost 5 bases, the J end lost 7 bases, and 11 bases lay between the germline ends. The CDR3 protein is CASSAGDGEAFF. The CDR3 bases are TGTGCCAGCAGCGCGGGCGACGGTGAAGCTTTCTTT.

The V call is TRBV7-2, the J call TRBJ1-2; tentative D call: TRBD1 (5 bases). V was trimmed by 0 bases and J by 6 bases, leaving 11 bases between them. The CDR3 consists of 14 residues. Germline CDR1 and CDR2: SGHTA and FQGNSA. The CDR3 here is CASSLATDLHGYTF. CDR3 in DNA: TGTGCCAGCAGCTTAGCGACAGATCTCCATGGCTACACCTTC.

This sequence joins TRBV11-2 and TRBJ1-4, with 7 bases matching TRBD1. Germline V gene sequence: CDR1 SGHAT, CDR2 FQNNGV. The CDR3 totals 15 residues. Germline trimming cut 5 bases from V and 1 base from J; bases unmatched to any gene: 4. CDR3: CASSPGTVTNEKLFF. Written as DNA, the CDR3 is TGTGCCAGCAGCCCAGGGACAGTAACTAATGAAAAACTGTTTTTT.

The chain has TRBV7-9 and TRBJ2-7, with 10 bases that match TRBD2. The germline CDR1 and CDR2 sequences are SEHNR and FQNEAQ (reference sequence). This CDR3 is 15 amino acids long. Trimming cost V 1 base and J 7 bases; bases outside gene matches: 7. The CDR3 nucleotides are TGTGCCAGCAGCTTAGATGCCCCAGCGGGAGGGGAGCAGTACTTC. It codes for CASSLDAPAGGEQYF.

This clone has a handful of counts. The chain joins TRBV4-1 to TRBJ2-7; D remains unclear. CDR1 is MGHRA and CDR2 is YSYEKL in the germline V gene. This CDR3 has 15 amino acids. Trimming pared 1 base from V and 5 bases from J, leaving 15 bases between. CDR3 residues: CASSQGLGPFHEQYF. The CDR3 coding sequence is TGCGCCAGCAGCCAAGGACTCGGCCCATTCCACGAGCAGTACTTC.

This chain connects TRBV9 to TRBJ2-1, with no clear D. The CDR3 length is 15 residues. With 4 bases removed from V and 1 base from J, the gap between germline ends came to 12 bases. Germline CDR1 and CDR2: SGDLS and YYNGEE. The CDR3 region is CASSTREVSYNEQFF. The CDR3 DNA reads as TGTGCCAGCAGCACCCGAGAAGTTTCCTACAATGAGCAGTTCTTC.

The chain carries TRBV5-6 and TRBJ2-1; 7 nucleotides agree with TRBD1. The CDR3 is 16 amino acids. J was trimmed by 0 bases and V by 1 base; bases with no gene match: 4. CDR1 is SGHDT and CDR2 is YYEEEE in the germline V gene. This chain's CDR3 is CASSLFGDSSYNEQFF. In DNA, the CDR3 is TGTGCCAGCAGCTTGTTTGGGGACAGCTCCTACAATGAGCAGTTCTTC.

The chain has TRBV30 and TRBJ2-1; TRBD2 matches at 7 bases. The ends lost 8 bases at V and 0 bases at J; junction bases unmatched: 10. The CDR3 consists of 15 residues. CDR1 and CDR2 (germline): GTSNPN, SVGIG (reference sequence). CDR3 sequence: CARGASGYSYNEQFF. The CDR3 DNA is TGTGCCCGAGGGGCTAGCGGATACTCCTACAATGAGCAGTTCTTC.

This clone was recorded a few times. This sequence joins TRBV6-5 and TRBJ1-2; the match to TRBD1 covers 7 bases. J was trimmed by 5 bases and V by 6 bases; bases with no gene match: 9. The CDR3 extends over 14 amino acids. Germline CDR1 and CDR2: MNHEY and SVGAGI. The CDR3 bases are TGTGCCAGCAGCCGCGGACAGGAGGTATATGGCTACACCTTC. It yields the protein CASSRGQEVYGYTF.

The rearrangement joins TRBV5-1 to TRBJ2-1, with 9 bases lining up with TRBD2. Germline CDR1 and CDR2: SGHRS and YFSETQ. There are 17 residues in the CDR3. V gave up 0 bases and J gave up 7 bases; unmatched junction bases: 11. For the CDR3, the DNA is TGCGCCAGCAGCTTGGCCGGGGGACTAGCCGGGTTAAATGAGCAGTTCTTC. Residues: CASSLAGGLAGLNEQFF.

The chain combines TRBV28 with TRBJ2-5, with TRBD2 identical over 7 bases. The germline V gene has CDR1 MDHEN and CDR2 SYDVKM. With V trimmed by 8 bases and J by 9 bases, 21 bases remained unmatched. The CDR3 runs to 16 residues. The CDR3 spells CASGPDTFPSREAQYF. In DNA, the CDR3 is TGTGCCAGCGGCCCCGACACGTTTCCTTCACGGGAGGCCCAGTACTTC.

This clone was detected a few times. J is TRBJ2-3 and V is TRBV4-2; a possible D gene is TRBD2 (5 bases). The length of the CDR3 is 15 residues. V was clipped by 1 base and J by 0 bases, with 8 bases between them. Per germline, CDR1 LGHNA and CDR2 YNFKEQ. Here the CDR3 reads CASSQVLASTDTQYF. The CDR3 DNA reads as TGTGCCAGCAGCCAAGTATTAGCGAGCACAGATACGCAGTATTTT.

The chain carries TRBV6-5 and TRBJ1-2; maybe TRBD1 (5 bases). The CDR3 is made up of 15 amino acids. Trimming pared 0 bases from V and 7 bases from J, leaving 15 bases between. Germline CDR1 is MNHEY and CDR2 is SVGAGI. CDR3 in amino acids: CASSYSTGRVRGYTF. The CDR3 coding sequence is TGTGCCAGCAGTTACTCGACGGGCAGGGTCCGTGGCTACACCTTC.

This clone turned up a few times. This chain uses TRBV6-1 with TRBJ2-3; a weak D match, TRBD1 (5 bases). Between the trimmed V and J ends, which lost 7 bases and 1 base, there was a span of 12 bases. Germline V lookup: CDR1 MNHNS, CDR2 SASEGT. The CDR3 sequence is 14 residues long. The CDR3 loop reads CASTMGLGTDTQYF. CDR3 nucleotides: TGTGCCAGCACGATGGGGCTCGGCACAGATACGCAGTATTTT.

This clone was counted once. This chain uses TRBV7-3 with TRBJ1-2, with D perhaps TRBD1 (5 bases). The ends were cut back, 0 bases at V and 7 bases at J, with 9 bases in the middle. CDR1 and CDR2 (germline): SGHTA, FQGTGA. The CDR3 totals 13 residues. The CDR3 here is CASSLTLGAGYTF. As DNA, the CDR3 is TGTGCCAGCAGCTTAACGTTAGGGGCTGGCTACACCTTC.

There are a few counts of this clone. The chain has TRBV4-3 and TRBJ2-7; D gene uncertain. Germline loops: CDR1 LGHNA, CDR2 YSLEER. The length of the CDR3 is 13 residues. The V end lost 0 bases, the J end lost 6 bases, and 9 bases lay between the germline ends. CDR3 region: CASSQDLSFEQYF. DNA of the CDR3: TGCGCCAGCAGCCAAGATCTGAGTTTCGAGCAGTACTTC.

Only a few counts were recorded for this clone. The gene calls are TRBV20-1 and TRBJ2-1, with 7 bases fitting TRBD1. The ends lost 3 bases at V and 13 bases at J; junction bases unmatched: 6. Germline CDR1 and CDR2: DFQATT and SNEGSKA (reference sequence). The length of the CDR3 is 11 residues. This CDR3 is CSASPRGPQFF. The DNA of the CDR3 is TGCAGTGCTAGCCCTAGGGGGCCCCAGTTCTTC.

As concerns this clone: This same CDR3 is encoded by further DNA sequences in the sample. This chain joins TRBV5-4 and TRBJ2-3; D gene unclear. Germline V gene sequence: CDR1 SGHNT, CDR2 YYREEE (reference sequence). V gave up 1 base and J gave up 1 base, with 7 bases separating them. The length of the CDR3 is 14 residues. CDR3 region: CASSLTRGTDTQYF. The CDR3 DNA sequence: TGTGCCAGCAGCTTGACCCGGGGCACAGATACGCAGTATTTT.